Below are 30 T cell receptor beta chains sequenced from a single sample in a study of beta chain features in type 1 diabetes. Reverse transcribing all isolated RNA meant expressed TCRB transcripts were sequenced. The assay was immunoSEQ multiplex PCR, and TCRdb's table has in-frame clones only and misses some. The sample shows 150,000 or so clones, under 60% of them seen only once. The specimen was Tregs from blood. These receptors were collected from a man younger than 35 in good health.

This clone was counted only a few times. J is TRBJ2-1 and V is TRBV28; D perhaps matches TRBD1 (7 bases). CDR3 length equals 14 residues. V shed 7 bases and J shed 7 bases, with 17 bases lying between them. Per germline, CDR1 MDHEN and CDR2 SYDVKM. DNA for the CDR3: TGTGCCAGCACCGAAGGAGGGGGCTATAATGAGCAGTTCTTC. Protein product: CASTEGGGYNEQFF.

The chain employs TRBV7-9 and TRBJ2-1; 10 bases agree with TRBD2. Germline-derived CDR1 and CDR2 are SEHNR and FQNEAQ (reference sequence). With V trimmed by 1 base and J by 6 bases, 3 bases remained unmatched. CDR3 length: 15 amino acids. CDR3 protein: CASSLGLAGSNEQFF. For the CDR3, the DNA is TGTGCCAGCAGCTTAGGACTAGCGGGCTCCAATGAGCAGTTCTTC.

This chain links TRBV30 with TRBJ1-1; D is unclear. The germline gives CDR1 GTSNPN, CDR2 SVGIG (reference sequence). CDR3 size: 14 residues. Trimming removed 0 bases at V and 0 bases at J, with 8 bases between. As DNA, the CDR3 is TGTGCCTGGAGTGTAAAAGCCCTGAACACTGAAGCTTTCTTT. Translation gives CAWSVKALNTEAFF.

The chain uses TRBV7-2 and TRBJ2-7; 7 nucleotides align to TRBD2. CDR1 and CDR2 from the germline V gene are SGHTA and FQGNSA. CDR3 length equals 15 residues. The trim removed 1 base at V and 3 bases at J, leaving 6 bases unmatched. CDR3 region: CASSLEAGVFYEQYF. CDR3 DNA sequence: TGTGCCAGCAGCTTAGAGGCGGGAGTGTTCTACGAGCAGTACTTC.

This clone showed up just a few times. The chain is built from TRBV19 and TRBJ1-5; D not resolved. The CDR3 contains 15 residues. Germline V gene data show CDR1 as LNHDA and CDR2 as SQIVND (reference sequence). Trimming removed 5 bases from V and 7 bases from J, with 18 bases in between. CDR3 amino acids: CASSLAGGSRQPQHF. DNA for the CDR3: TGTGCCAGTAGTCTCGCCGGCGGGTCCCGACAGCCCCAGCATTTT.

V gene TRBV15 combines with J gene TRBJ2-7; possibly TRBD1 for D (6 bases). Looked up from germline, CDR1 is LNHNV and CDR2 is YYDKDF (reference sequence). Trimming took 0 bases from V and 6 from J, leaving 9 bases between them. The CDR3 has 13 amino acids. The CDR3 DNA follows: TGTGCCACCAGCAGAGATGCAGGGGCCGAGCAGTACTTC. The encoded protein is CATSRDAGAEQYF. The full variable domain, rest sourced from reference TRBV15 and TRBJ2-7, is DAMVIQNPRYQVTQFGKPVTLSCSQTLNHNVMYWYQQKSSQAPKLLFHYYDKDFNNEADTPDNFQSRRPNTSFCFLDIRSPGLGDTAMYLCATSRDAGAEQYFGPGTRLTVT.

This clone was detected once. This chain connects TRBV19 to TRBJ2-1; D uncertain. Germline CDR1 LNHDA, CDR2 SQIVND (reference sequence). V was pared by 5 bases and J by 4 bases, with 9 bases between. CDR3 size: 13 residues. The CDR3 sequence: CASSGQAYNEQFF. As DNA, the CDR3 is TGTGCCAGTAGTGGGCAGGCGTACAATGAGCAGTTCTTC.

The chain couples TRBV6-1 to TRBJ1-4, with no clear D. The CDR3 extends over 15 amino acids. V was shortened by 2 bases and J by 6 bases, with 13 bases between the two germline ends. Germline values: CDR1 MNHNS, CDR2 SASEGT. Here the CDR3 reads CASSESWPIHEKLFF. CDR3 coding DNA: TGTGCCAGCAGTGAAAGTTGGCCGATACATGAAAAACTGTTTTTT.

The chain uses TRBV6-5 and TRBJ1-6; D not resolved. Germline V gene sequence: CDR1 MNHEY, CDR2 SVGAGI. The CDR3 totals 13 residues. Trimming left V 6 bases short and J 7 bases short, with 10 bases between. The CDR3 DNA reads as TGTGCCAGCAGAATAGAGGGAAATTCACCCCTCCACTTT. The encoded protein is CASRIEGNSPLHF.

This sequence joins TRBV7-7 and TRBJ2-3; D may be TRBD2 (5 bases). The CDR3 loop spans 12 amino acids. V lost 5 bases and J 6 bases, leaving 9 bases between the germline ends. Germline values: CDR1 SSHAT, CDR2 FNYEAQ (reference sequence). The CDR3 region is CASSPGLDTQYF. The CDR3 DNA reads TGTGCCAGCAGCCCAGGACTGGATACGCAGTATTTT. Filled out from reference TRBV7-7 and TRBJ2-3, the complete variable domain reads GAGVSQSPRYKVTKRGQDVTLRCDPISSHATLYWYQQALGQGPEFLTYFNYEAQPDKSGLPSDRFSAERPEGSISTLTIQRTEQRDSAMYRCASSPGLDTQYFGPGTRLTVL.

This chain uses TRBV28 with TRBJ2-1; 7 bases are shared with TRBD1. The V and J ends lost 3 bases and 4 bases, in that order; junction bases with no gene match: 3. Germline values: CDR1 MDHEN, CDR2 SYDVKM. The CDR3 extends over 14 amino acids. The DNA for the CDR3 is TGTGCCAGCAGTTTTGAGACAGGGTACAATGAGCAGTTCTTC. Protein sequence: CASSFETGYNEQFF.

The V gene is TRBV6-1, the J gene TRBJ2-2; 8 nucleotides align to TRBD2. Germline V CDR1 and CDR2: MNHNS, SASEGT. The junction had 2 bases not matched to a gene; V was cut back by 0 bases and J by 2 bases. This CDR3 region has 16 residues. The CDR3 DNA reads as TGTGCCAGCAGTGAAGCAACTAGCGGAAACACCGGGGAGCTGTTTTTT. Translated: CASSEATSGNTGELFF.

This clone has more than one count but fewer than ten. The chain employs TRBV4-2 and TRBJ2-3; 13 bases align to TRBD2. CDR1 and CDR2 from the germline V gene are LGHNA and YNFKEQ. This CDR3 is 16 amino acids long. With 0 bases clipped from V and 6 bases from J, the junction kept 3 bases outside the gene matches. CDR3 loop: CASSQDLTSGGDTQYF. DNA of the CDR3: TGTGCCAGCAGCCAAGACTTGACTAGCGGGGGGGATACGCAGTATTTT.

The count of this clone is one. The rearrangement links TRBV9 to TRBJ1-1; 11 positions match TRBD1. The CDR3 length is 19 residues. The ends lost 0 bases at V and 3 bases at J; junction bases unmatched: 13. In germline, CDR1 is SGDLS, CDR2 YYNGEE. This CDR3 is CASSVAAGTGGSKDTEAFF. CDR3 coding DNA: TGTGCCAGCAGCGTAGCGGCTGGGACAGGGGGTAGCAAGGACACTGAAGCTTTCTTT.

This rearrangement joins TRBV19 to TRBJ2-7, with TRBD1 as a possible D gene (6 bases). V gave up 6 bases and J gave up 1 base, with 13 bases separating them. The germline CDR1 and CDR2 sequences are LNHDA and SQIVND (reference sequence). The CDR3 is made up of 14 amino acids. The CDR3 loop reads CASSPDSISYEQYF. For the CDR3, the DNA is TGTGCCAGTAGCCCGGACAGTATATCCTACGAGCAGTACTTC.

This clone was detected only a few times. This rearrangement joins TRBV7-9 to TRBJ1-3, with D maybe TRBD1 (6 bases). Germline lookup yields CDR1 SEHNR and CDR2 FQNEAQ (reference sequence). V lost 6 bases, J lost 1 base, and 19 bases lay in between. CDR3 length: 17 residues. The CDR3 DNA is TGTGCCAGCAGTTTTGCAGCCGGGACATCTTCTGGAAACACCATATATTTT. This encodes CASSFAAGTSSGNTIYF.

The chain is built from TRBV5-1 and TRBJ2-7, with 11 bases that match TRBD1. The CDR3 runs to 15 residues. CDR1 is SGHRS, CDR2 YFSETQ, per germline. J lost 3 bases, V lost 3 bases, and 5 bases had no gene match. The CDR3 is CASSSSGTGGYEQYF. The CDR3 DNA follows: TGCGCCAGCAGCTCGTCCGGGACAGGGGGCTACGAGCAGTACTTC.

The CDR3 sequence is CASRGRNTEAFF. The CDR3 DNA sequence: TGTGCCAGCAGGGGGCGGAACACTGAAGCTTTCTTT. The chain is built from TRBV6-6 and TRBJ1-1; D perhaps matches TRBD1 (5 bases). Germline CDR1 reads MNHNY; CDR2 reads SVGAGI (reference sequence). This CDR3 contains 12 residues. Between the trimmed V and J ends, which lost 6 bases and 1 base, there was a span of 6 bases.

The CDR3 region is CASSIIQGDQPQHF. The CDR3 DNA follows: TGTGCCAGTAGTATAATACAGGGGGATCAGCCCCAGCATTTT. V is TRBV19 and J is TRBJ1-5, with 8 bases matching TRBD1. V lost 2 bases and J lost 5; bases outside the gene matches: 2. There are 14 residues in the CDR3. CDR1 LNHDA and CDR2 SQIVND come from the germline V gene (reference sequence).

The rearrangement links TRBV4-2 to TRBJ2-2; 8 nucleotides align to TRBD2. Trimming at V came to 0 bases and at J to 7 bases, leaving 7 bases not matched to a gene. CDR3 length: 16 amino acids. Germline-derived CDR1 and CDR2 are LGHNA and YNFKEQ. The CDR3 here is CASSQDRLAGFGELFF. CDR3 sequence (DNA): TGTGCCAGCAGCCAAGATAGGCTAGCGGGCTTCGGGGAGCTGTTTTTT.

The V and J genes are TRBV7-8 and TRBJ1-1; maybe TRBD1 (5 bases). Germline V gene sequence: CDR1 SGHVS, CDR2 FQNEAQ. The V end lost 1 base, the J end lost 2 bases, and 11 bases lay between the germline ends. The CDR3 runs to 15 residues. Here the CDR3 reads CASSLVWGLNTEAFF. The CDR3 coding sequence is TGTGCCAGCAGCTTAGTCTGGGGACTCAACACTGAAGCTTTCTTT. Filled out from reference TRBV7-8 and TRBJ1-1, the complete variable domain reads GAGVSQSPRYKVAKRGQDVALRCDPISGHVSLFWYQQALGQGPEFLTYFQNEAQLDKSGLPSDRFFAERPEGSVSTLKIQRTQQEDSAVYLCASSLVWGLNTEAFFGQGTRLTVV.

The gene calls are TRBV5-6 and TRBJ2-7; 11 positions match TRBD1. With V trimmed by 4 bases and J by 4 bases, 13 bases remained unmatched. Per germline, CDR1 SGHDT and CDR2 YYEEEE. This CDR3 has 17 residues. CDR3 coding DNA: TGTGCCAGCAGCCCAACCCGGAGGACAGGGGGCCTATACGAGCAGTACTTC. The encoded protein is CASSPTRRTGGLYEQYF.

This clone has just a few counts. In the same sample, other DNA sequences code for this CDR3. The rearrangement joins TRBV14 to TRBJ2-5, with 9 positions matching TRBD2. Per the germline V gene, CDR1 is SGHDN and CDR2 is FVKESK. V was clipped by 4 bases and J by 3 bases; unmatched bases: 9. CDR3 size: 16 residues. In DNA form, the CDR3 reads TGTGCCAGCAGCCTCCTGAGGCGACTAGCGGAAGAGACCCAGTACTTC. Residues: CASSLLRRLAEETQYF.

This clone was observed a handful of times. This chain joins TRBV27 and TRBJ2-4; 8 positions match TRBD2. The germline V gene encodes CDR1 MNHEY and CDR2 SMNVEV (reference sequence). The V segment lost 6 bases and the J segment 9 bases; nucleotides outside the gene matches: 7. The CDR3 loop spans 13 amino acids. The CDR3 DNA follows: TGTGCCAGCAGACCTAGCGGGCGGGGCATTCAGTACTTC. It yields the protein CASRPSGRGIQYF.

The gene calls are TRBV28 and TRBJ1-2, with D perhaps TRBD1 (6 bases). The CDR3 is 13 amino acids. The ends were cut back, 7 bases at V and 8 bases at J, with 17 bases in the middle. Germline V gene data show CDR1 as MDHEN and CDR2 as SYDVKM. The CDR3 DNA follows: TGTGCCAGCAATCGTGGACAGACTCAAGGCTACACCTTC. Encoded protein: CASNRGQTQGYTF.

In its sample, this clone was seen a few times. Here the CDR3 DNA reads TGTGCCAGCTCACCCCCCGCGGGAGGCCACGAGCAGTACTTC. It translates to CASSPPAGGHEQYF. The V gene is TRBV18, the J gene TRBJ2-7; TRBD2 agrees at 8 bases. Germline V gene data show CDR1 as KGHSH and CDR2 as LQKENI. The CDR3 has 14 residues. The J segment lost 5 bases and the V segment lost 3 bases, leaving 6 bases of the junction unmatched.

This clone has just a few counts. The chain employs TRBV29-1 and TRBJ1-2; D gene uncertain. V was pared by 1 base and J by 4 bases, with 7 bases between. Germline values: CDR1 SQVTM, CDR2 ANQGSEA. The CDR3 totals 12 residues. DNA for the CDR3: TGCAGCGTTGAAGTTCACAGCTATGGCTACACCTTC. Amino acid sequence: CSVEVHSYGYTF.

The rearrangement joins TRBV5-6 to TRBJ1-5; 8 bases are a match to TRBD1. The CDR3 spans 15 residues. Germline V gene data show CDR1 as SGHDT and CDR2 as YYEEEE. After removal of 4 bases from V and 4 bases from J, the junction contained 7 bases not matched to a gene. CDR3 protein: CASSKWDRPNQPQHF. In DNA form, the CDR3 reads TGTGCCAGCAGCAAATGGGACAGGCCAAATCAGCCCCAGCATTTT.

This clone showed up just a few times. The gene calls are TRBV5-6 and TRBJ2-3, with 8 bases fitting TRBD2. Germline-derived CDR1 and CDR2 are SGHDT and YYEEEE. The CDR3 extends over 18 amino acids. With 1 base clipped from V and 4 bases from J, the junction kept 14 bases outside the gene matches. CDR3 loop: CASSLSRTSRRGADTQYF. In nucleotides, the CDR3 is TGTGCCAGCAGCTTGAGTCGAACGTCCAGGCGGGGGGCAGATACGCAGTATTTT.

This clone occurred a few times. This rearrangement joins TRBV29-1 to TRBJ1-5, with unresolved D. The CDR3 is 13 residues long. V was shortened by 5 bases and J by 4 bases, with 12 bases between the two germline ends. CDR1 and CDR2 from the germline V gene are SQVTM and ANQGSEA. The CDR3 nucleotides are TGCAGCGTTTCAGCGGGCTGGAATCAGCCCCAGCATTTT. Its translation: CSVSAGWNQPQHF.